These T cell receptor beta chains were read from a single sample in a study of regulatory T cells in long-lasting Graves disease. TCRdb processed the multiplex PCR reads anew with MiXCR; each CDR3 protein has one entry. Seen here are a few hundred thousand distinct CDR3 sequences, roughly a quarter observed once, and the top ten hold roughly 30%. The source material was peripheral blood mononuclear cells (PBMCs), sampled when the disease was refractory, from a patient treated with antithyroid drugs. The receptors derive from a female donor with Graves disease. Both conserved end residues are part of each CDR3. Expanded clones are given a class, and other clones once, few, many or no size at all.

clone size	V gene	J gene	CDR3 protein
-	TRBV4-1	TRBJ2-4	CASSLLGTAGNIQYF
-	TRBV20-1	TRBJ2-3	CSASGAGLTDTQYF
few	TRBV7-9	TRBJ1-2	CASSTRYGYTF
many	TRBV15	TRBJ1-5	CATSRDPGSQPQHF
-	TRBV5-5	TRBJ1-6	CASSDVAGQYNSPLHF
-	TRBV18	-	CASSGLAGGENEQFF
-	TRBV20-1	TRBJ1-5	CSARKGARGMGNQPQHF
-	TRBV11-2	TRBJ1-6	CASSSYTGSLVIPLHF
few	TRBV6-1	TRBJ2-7	CASSKTSPEQYF
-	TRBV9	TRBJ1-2	CASSADSAESGYTF
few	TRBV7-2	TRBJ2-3	CASSSPQGLSTDTQYF
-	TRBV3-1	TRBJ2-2	CASSQDIRRRGTGELFF
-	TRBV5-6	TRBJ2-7	CASSEDRSPYEQYF
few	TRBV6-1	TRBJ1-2	CASVGVGYTF
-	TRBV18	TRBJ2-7	CASSPPGTEGEQYF
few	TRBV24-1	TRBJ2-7	CATSDAPQGKQYF
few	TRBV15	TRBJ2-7	CATSRGDRGLEQYF
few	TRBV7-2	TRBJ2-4	CASSLRGVAKNIQYF
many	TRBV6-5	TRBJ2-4	CASSYSITPSGGPRNIQYF
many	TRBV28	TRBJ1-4	CASSFGTGGAELFF
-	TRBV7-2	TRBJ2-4	CASSQKTGGFAKNIQYF
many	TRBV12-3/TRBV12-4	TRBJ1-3	CASSDSNSGNTIYF
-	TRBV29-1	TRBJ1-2	CSFSGGPNYGYTF
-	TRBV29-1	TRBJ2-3	CSVVAGLKDTQYF
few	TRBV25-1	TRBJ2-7	CASSELRTSGLTEQYF
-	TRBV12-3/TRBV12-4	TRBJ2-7	CASSAPMFYEQYF
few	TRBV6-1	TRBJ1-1	CASSESIGRRVGAFF
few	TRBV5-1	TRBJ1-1	CASSGGVLNTEAFF
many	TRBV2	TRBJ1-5	CASNLGSSNQPQHF
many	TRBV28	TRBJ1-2	CASSLLGQFYGYTF
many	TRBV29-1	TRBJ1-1	CSVADNTEAFF
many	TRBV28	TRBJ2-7	CASSPTPGRSSYEQYF
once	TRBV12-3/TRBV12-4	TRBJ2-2	CASRGQGETGELFF